This is a list of T cell receptor beta chains from one sample in a study of T-cell reconstitution after alpha-beta-depleted transplantation in children. TCRdb itself ran the PCR reads through MiXCR, one entry per CDR3 protein. The table records about 72,000 distinct CDR3 sequences, about 7% of them present only once. The starting material was PBMCs from the stem cell graft donor, obtained from the stem cell graft. The receptors come from a human donor who donated a stem cell graft to a child with acute lymphoblastic leukemia. Both conserved end residues are part of each CDR3. A D gene is named only where the DNA matches it firmly. Size is omitted from some rows. Given values are once, few, many or a class for expanded clones.

j_call | clone_size | v_call | d_call | cdr3_nt | cdr3_aa
TRBJ2-1 | many | TRBV5-5 | TRBD1 | TGTGCCAGCAGCTTGAACCGGGACAGGGGGAATAATGAGCAGTTCTTC | CASSLNRDRGNNEQFF
TRBJ2-1 | many | TRBV7-2 | NA | TGTGCCAGCAGCTCCCTTTTCAGGGGGGCGGGTAATGAGCAGTTCTTC | CASSSLFRGAGNEQFF
TRBJ2-2 | many | TRBV9 | NA | TGTGCCAGCAGCGTAGGAAGTCCCGGGGAGCTGTTTTTT | CASSVGSPGELFF
TRBJ2-5 | NA | TRBV20-1 | TRBD2 | TGCAGTGCTAGACCGGGACTAGCAGAGACCCAGTACTTC | CSARPGLAETQYF
TRBJ2-6 | few | TRBV7-9 | NA | TGTGCCAGCAGCCCAGCAGGAGACTCTGGGGCCAACGTCCTGACTTTC | CASSPAGDSGANVLTF
TRBJ2-3 | many | TRBV7-8 | TRBD2 | TGTGCCAGCAGCTTAGTAAGCGGGGCCACAGATACGCAGTATTTT | CASSLVSGATDTQYF
TRBJ2-3 | few | TRBV7-2 | NA | TGTGCCAGCAGCTTCCGGGACATGAGCACAGATACGCAGTATTTT | CASSFRDMSTDTQYF
TRBJ1-1 | many | TRBV9 | NA | TGTGCCAGCAGCGTAGGGGGGGGTGAAGCTTTCTTT | CASSVGGGEAFF
TRBJ2-2 | many | TRBV9 | TRBD1 | TGTGCCAGCAGCGGACAGGGGGCGAACACCGGGGAGCTGTTTTTT | CASSGQGANTGELFF
TRBJ2-7 | few | TRBV5-1 | NA | TGCGCCAGCAGCTTGGATGGCGGGTACGAGCAGTACTTC | CASSLDGGYEQYF
TRBJ2-3 | few | TRBV11-3 | TRBD1 | TGTGCCAGCAGCGCACAGGGGCCCACAGATACGCAGTATTTT | CASSAQGPTDTQYF
TRBJ2-7 | many | TRBV28 | TRBD2 | TGTGCCAGCAGTTTGGTACGGGGGGTGTCCTACGAGCAGTACTTC | CASSLVRGVSYEQYF
TRBJ2-2 | many | TRBV6-2/TRBV6-3 | TRBD2 | TGTGCCAGCAAGAGGGACTATACCGGGGAGCTGTTTTTT | CASKRDYTGELFF
TRBJ2-7 | many | TRBV20-1 | TRBD1 | TGCAGTGCTCCTCCTGGGGGACAGGGGGCGAGGGAGCAGTACTTC | CSAPPGGQGAREQYF
TRBJ2-5 | many | TRBV4-1 | NA | TGCGCCAGCAGCCCCCCAAGCGGTAACCAAGAGACCCAGTACTTC | CASSPPSGNQETQYF
TRBJ1-5 | many | TRBV5-1 | NA | TGCGCCAGCAGTACGGGCCCCAATCAGCCCCAGCATTTT | CASSTGPNQPQHF
TRBJ2-3 | many | TRBV5-1 | TRBD2 | TGCGCCAGCAGCTCGCTAGCGGTGGGAACAGCAGATACGCAGTATTTT | CASSSLAVGTADTQYF
TRBJ2-3 | many | TRBV12-3/TRBV12-4 | NA | TGTGCCAGCAGTTTAGGACGGGGTGCAGATACGCAGTATTTT | CASSLGRGADTQYF
TRBJ2-3 | few | TRBV4-3 | NA | TGCGCCAGCAGCCAAGAACTGAGCGGCACAGATACGCAGTATTTT | CASSQELSGTDTQYF
TRBJ2-3 | many | TRBV5-5 | TRBD2 | TGTGCCAGCAGCGATCGACTAGCGGGCACAGATACGCAGTATTTT | CASSDRLAGTDTQYF
TRBJ1-4 | many | TRBV9 | NA | TGTGCCAGCAGCGTAGTCGATGGGGAGAACGAAAAACTGTTTTTT | CASSVVDGENEKLFF
TRBJ2-5 | many | TRBV29-1 | TRBD1 | TGCAGCGTGGGCATAGGACAGGGAAAAGAGACCCAGTACTTC | CSVGIGQGKETQYF
TRBJ2-1 | many | TRBV29-1 | NA | TGCAGCGTTGAAGAAGGCCGAAACACTGAGCAGTTCTTC | CSVEEGRNTEQFF
TRBJ1-4 | many | TRBV20-1 | NA | TGCAGTGCTAGAGATCTACGGCATAATGAAAAACTGTTTTTT | CSARDLRHNEKLFF
TRBJ2-1 | NA | TRBV7-6 | NA | TGTGCCAGCAGCTTAATCCGAGGAGATGAGCAGTTCTTC | CASSLIRGDEQFF
TRBJ2-3 | few | TRBV27 | TRBD2 | TGTGCCAGCAGTCCCCGGGACAGGGCCCTAGCGGGGGGGACCACAGATACGCAGTATTTT | CASSPRDRALAGGTTDTQYF
TRBJ1-5 | many | TRBV5-1 | TRBD1 | TGCGCCAGCAGCTTGGACGGACAGGGCAATCAGCCCCAGCATTTT | CASSLDGQGNQPQHF
TRBJ1-2 | few | TRBV2 | NA | TGTGCCAGCCCAACACCGTTGGAGGGCTACACCTTC | CASPTPLEGYTF
TRBJ2-1 | many | TRBV5-1 | NA | TGCGCCAGCAGCGCCAGCCCTCCCGCTTACAATGAGCAGTTCTTC | CASSASPPAYNEQFF
TRBJ1-4 | few | TRBV10-3 | TRBD1 | TGTGCCATCAGTGAGACCGACAGGGGTAATGAAAAACTGTTTTTT | CAISETDRGNEKLFF
TRBJ1-1 | many | TRBV12-3/TRBV12-4 | NA | TGTGCCAGCAGTTTGACGGCCATGAACACTGAAGCTTTCTTT | CASSLTAMNTEAFF
TRBJ2-2 | NA | TRBV13 | TRBD1 | TGTGCCAGCAGCTTATCTCCGGGACAGACGAACACCGGGGAGCTGTTTTTT | CASSLSPGQTNTGELFF
TRBJ1-1 | many | TRBV15 | NA | TGTGCCACCAGCAGAGATAAAGAGGGGGGCACTGAAGCTTTCTTT | CATSRDKEGGTEAFF
TRBJ2-7 | NA | TRBV15 | TRBD2 | TGTGCCACCAGCAGAGAAGGGGCTCTGGAGCGGGAGAGCTCCTACGAGCAGTACTTC | CATSREGALERESSYEQYF
TRBJ1-1 | many | TRBV12-3/TRBV12-4 | NA | TGTGCCAGCAGTTTAGGCGGACCGGGGAACACTGAAGCTTTCTTT | CASSLGGPGNTEAFF
TRBJ2-7 | NA | TRBV12-3/TRBV12-4 | TRBD1 | TGTGCCAGCAGTTTTCGGCCGGGACAGTGGGAGCAGTACTTC | CASSFRPGQWEQYF
TRBJ1-1 | many | TRBV29-1 | NA | TGCAGCGTTGAGGGCCCACGAATGAACACTGAAGCTTTCTTT | CSVEGPRMNTEAFF
TRBJ2-7 | many | TRBV28 | TRBD1 | TGTGCCAGCAGTAGCTCCCCCCGGGACAGCTTTGCGTACGAGCAGTACTTC | CASSSSPRDSFAYEQYF
TRBJ2-3 | NA | TRBV7-2 | NA | TGTGCCAGGGGCGCTAGACACACAGATACGCAGTATTTT | CARGARHTDTQYF
TRBJ2-3 | many | TRBV20-1 | NA | TGCAGTGCTGGAGGGACTCCTCCCACAGATACGCAGTATTTT | CSAGGTPPTDTQYF
TRBJ2-1 | few | TRBV28 | TRBD2 | TGTGCCAGCAGATCCCCGACTAGCGGGAAAAGCAATGAGCAGTTCTTC | CASRSPTSGKSNEQFF
TRBJ1-2 | NA | TRBV7-2 | NA | TGTGCCAGCAGTAACGGTGGTCCTTCCTATGGCTACACCTTC | CASSNGGPSYGYTF
TRBJ1-1 | many | TRBV20-1 | NA | TGCAGTGCGGACTCGAACACTGAAGCTTTCTTT | CSADSNTEAFF
TRBJ2-7 | many | TRBV12-3/TRBV12-4 | NA | TGTGCCAGCAGAACCGGGATGAGGTCCTACGAGCAGTACTTC | CASRTGMRSYEQYF